The 19 T cell receptor beta chains presented below share a single source sample, sequenced in a study of cytotoxic CD8 clonotypes in ibrutinib-treated CLL. The protocol was immunoSEQ multiplex PCR, while the TCRdb copy is restricted to in-frame clones and leaves out a portion. The table has 90,000 to 100,000 clones, 70% to 80% seen once; the top ten hold under 35%. The sample was PBMCs, taken after 12 months of ibrutinib treatment. The receptors derive from a human donor with chronic lymphocytic leukemia.

The chain combines TRBV7-2 with TRBJ1-1; tentatively, D is TRBD1 (6 bases). This CDR3 region has 14 residues. Trimming took 5 bases from V and 0 from J, leaving 10 bases between them. Germline V gene sequence: CDR1 SGHTA, CDR2 FQGNSA. CDR3 region: CASSPGHVNTEAFF. The CDR3, as DNA: TGTGCCAGCAGCCCGGGACACGTGAACACTGAAGCTTTCTTT.

The chain joins TRBV6-1 to TRBJ1-1; D gene ambiguous. The germline V gene has CDR1 MNHNS and CDR2 SASEGT. This CDR3 has 15 amino acids. V lost 1 base and J 0 bases, leaving 9 bases between the germline ends. The CDR3 loop is CASSEGSGLNTEAFF. The CDR3, as DNA: TGTGCCAGCAGTGAAGGGTCGGGGTTGAACACTGAAGCTTTCTTT.

The V gene is TRBV15, the J gene TRBJ2-3; TRBD1 matches 7 bases. CDR1 and CDR2 from the germline V gene are LNHNV and YYDKDF (reference sequence). Trimming cost V 1 base and J 2 bases; bases outside gene matches: 6. This CDR3 has 16 residues. The CDR3 sequence is CATSRGVGQHTDTQYF. The CDR3 coding sequence is TGTGCCACCAGCAGAGGGGTGGGACAGCACACAGATACGCAGTATTTT.

The gene calls are TRBV5-1 and TRBJ2-2; 9 bases fit TRBD2. With 4 bases clipped from V and 5 bases from J, the junction kept 6 bases outside the gene matches. Germline CDR1 and CDR2: SGHRS and YFSETQ. This CDR3 comprises 15 residues. CDR3 sequence reads: CASSAAGGPTGELFF. In DNA form, the CDR3 reads TGCGCCAGCAGCGCCGCGGGGGGGCCGACCGGGGAGCTGTTTTTT.

The chain uses TRBV6-5 and TRBJ1-5; D is ambiguous. CDR3 length: 14 residues. Trimming shortened V by 2 bases and J by 0 bases, and 5 bases separated the two germline ends. Per the germline V gene, CDR1 is MNHEY and CDR2 is SVGAGI. The CDR3 DNA reads as TGTGCCAGCAGTTACAGGAATAGCAATCAGCCCCAGCATTTT. Translating gives CASSYRNSNQPQHF.

The J gene is TRBJ2-3, the V gene TRBV4-3; TRBD2 matches at 11 bases. After removal of 5 bases from V and 6 bases from J, the junction contained 10 bases not matched to a gene. The germline CDR1 and CDR2 sequences are LGHNA and YSLEER. This CDR3 has 16 residues. CDR3 sequence (DNA): TGCGCCAGCAGCTACCTTAGCGGGGGGGCCGGGGATACGCAGTATTTT. Protein product: CASSYLSGGAGDTQYF.

V is TRBV5-1 and J is TRBJ1-2; D uncertain. CDR3 length: 13 amino acids. Germline V gene data show CDR1 as SGHRS and CDR2 as YFSETQ. Trimming took off 3 bases at V and 8 bases at J, with 14 bases between the two ends. The CDR3 DNA sequence: TGCGCCAGCAGCTATGCGGGGAATCAGGGCTACACCTTC. This codes for CASSYAGNQGYTF.

This sequence joins TRBV5-6 and TRBJ2-7; 11 positions match TRBD2. CDR3 length: 15 residues. Germline V gene lookup returns CDR1 SGHDT and CDR2 YYEEEE. V lost 4 bases, J lost 0 bases, and 3 bases stayed unmatched. The CDR3 loop reads CASSTGLAGSYEQYF. The CDR3 nucleotides are TGTGCCAGCAGCACAGGACTAGCGGGCTCCTACGAGCAGTACTTC. The whole variable domain, remainder taken from reference TRBV5-6 and TRBJ2-7, is DAGVTQSPTHLIKTRGQQVTLRCSPKSGHDTVSWYQQALGQGPQFIFQYYEEEERQRGNFPDRFSGHQFPNYSSELNVNALLLGDSALYLCASSTGLAGSYEQYFGPGTRLTVT.

This clone was detected only once. The chain is built from TRBV7-8 and TRBJ2-4, with 7 nucleotides matching TRBD2. The CDR3 consists of 16 residues. The germline CDR1 and CDR2 sequences are SGHVS and FQNEAQ. After removal of 0 bases from V and 0 bases from J, the junction contained 2 bases not matched to a gene. CDR3 nucleotides: TGTGCCAGCAGCTTAGCGACTAGCTTAGCCAAAAACATTCAGTACTTC. Its protein is CASSLATSLAKNIQYF.

The chain has TRBV10-3 and TRBJ2-7; a possible D gene is TRBD2 (6 bases). The CDR3 has 15 residues. The germline gives CDR1 ENHRY, CDR2 SYGVKD. The V end was cut by 6 bases, the J end by 7 bases, with 22 bases between. CDR3 region: CAIRKEGAAGKEQYF. CDR3 nucleotide sequence: TGTGCCATCAGGAAGGAAGGGGCCGCGGGAAAGGAGCAGTACTTC.

The CDR3: CASSPLAAGTNGYTF. For the CDR3, the DNA is TGTGCCAGCTCACCATTAGCAGCAGGGACTAACGGCTACACCTTC. This chain connects TRBV18 to TRBJ1-2; possible D gene TRBD1, 5 bases. The CDR3 is made up of 15 amino acids. Per germline, CDR1 KGHSH and CDR2 LQKENI. Trimming removed 2 bases from V and 8 bases from J, with 18 bases in between.

V gene TRBV6-1 combines with J gene TRBJ2-1, with 7 bases aligning to TRBD2. The V and J ends lost 10 bases and 4 bases, in that order; junction bases with no gene match: 4. In germline, CDR1 is MNHNS, CDR2 SASEGT. This CDR3 has 12 amino acids. Here the CDR3 DNA reads TGTGCCACCCCACTAGCGTACAATGAGCAGTTCTTC. Amino acid sequence: CATPLAYNEQFF.

This clone has a count of ten or more. The J gene is TRBJ1-1, the V gene TRBV7-9; D perhaps matches TRBD1 (6 bases). V was cut by 3 bases and J by 1 base, with 9 bases left in between. CDR1 and CDR2 from the germline V gene are SEHNR and FQNEAQ (reference sequence). The CDR3 is 14 residues long. The CDR3 protein is CASSFAGENTEAFF. As DNA, the CDR3 is TGTGCCAGCAGCTTCGCAGGGGAGAACACTGAAGCTTTCTTT.

The chain joins TRBV7-9 to TRBJ2-7; the match to TRBD1 covers 7 bases. CDR1 and CDR2 (germline): SEHNR, FQNEAQ (reference sequence). The junction had 18 bases not matched to a gene; V was cut back by 10 bases and J by 9 bases. This CDR3 region has 14 residues. The CDR3 coding sequence is TGTGCCACCACCCCAAGACAAGGGGGCGAGGGGCAGTACTTC. Residues: CATTPRQGGEGQYF.

This sequence joins TRBV5-1 and TRBJ2-5; D might be TRBD1 (6 bases). Trimming shortened V by 4 bases and J by 4 bases, and 11 bases separated the two germline ends. Germline CDR1 SGHRS, CDR2 YFSETQ. The CDR3 covers 13 residues. DNA of the CDR3: TGCGCCAGCAGCCCAGGGGTAGGAGAGACCCAGTACTTC. Translation gives CASSPGVGETQYF.

V and J are TRBV18 and TRBJ2-1, with 9 positions matching TRBD2. The junction had 16 bases not matched to a gene; V was cut back by 5 bases and J by 8 bases. Germline V gene lookup returns CDR1 KGHSH and CDR2 LQKENI. The CDR3 runs 17 residues. The CDR3 protein is CASSSGTGGGAGDEQFF. In DNA form, the CDR3 reads TGTGCCAGCTCATCAGGGACTGGCGGGGGGGCCGGAGATGAGCAGTTCTTC.

As DNA, the CDR3 is TGTGCCATCAGTGATAGGCAGGACTATGGCTACACCTTC. Amino acids: CAISDRQDYGYTF. The genes are TRBV10-3 and TRBJ1-2; D not resolved. CDR3 length: 13 amino acids. The germline V and J ends were trimmed by 3 bases and 3 bases, with 8 bases remaining between them. Germline-derived CDR1 and CDR2 are ENHRY and SYGVKD.

This chain links TRBV18 with TRBJ1-1; D ambiguous. The germline V gene has CDR1 KGHSH and CDR2 LQKENI. The CDR3 loop spans 14 amino acids. The ends were cut back, 4 bases at V and 3 bases at J, with 12 bases in the middle. The CDR3 nucleotides read TGTGCCAGCTCACTTTCGAGGTATGACACTGAAGCTTTCTTT. Its protein product is CASSLSRYDTEAFF. The whole variable domain, filled in from reference TRBV18 and TRBJ1-1, reads NAGVMQNPRHLVRRRGQEARLRCSPMKGHSHVYWYRQLPEEGLKFMVYLQKENIIDESGMPKERFSAEFPKEGPSILRIQQVVRGDSAAYFCASSLSRYDTEAFFGQGTRLTVV.

The chain combines TRBV5-6 with TRBJ2-5, with D uncertain. The V gene lost 4 bases and the J gene lost 2 bases, with 6 bases spanning the gap. CDR3 size: 12 residues. CDR1 and CDR2 (germline): SGHDT, YYEEEE. The CDR3 loop reads CASSQTQETQYF. CDR3 DNA: TGTGCCAGCAGCCAGACTCAAGAGACCCAGTACTTC.